This T cell receptor beta chain was obtained from a study of T cells in Graves' hyperthyroidism and ophthalmopathy. Study outcomes and limitations: Median prediction lead before ophthalmopathy onset was about 6.7 months with the model.

Absent ophthalmopathy progression within 18 months defined stable Graves' hyperthyroidism. Newly diagnosed hyperthyroidism patients aged 18 to 65 years had disease lasting under 2 months. The CDR3 length is 14 residues. Germline V gives CDR1 LNHNV, CDR2 YYDKDF (reference sequence). The V gene lost 0 bases and the J gene lost 2 bases, with 7 bases spanning the gap. This clonotype has a handful of counts. Its antigen is currently unknown. TCR beta CDR3 region amplification was performed from RNA transcripts. RT-PCR in the first round (using the HTBI primer set) targeted the TCR CDR3. TCRdb re-called the multiplex PCR reads with MiXCR, one entry per CDR3 protein. The sample lists about 340,000 distinct CDR3 sequences, around a sixth occurring once.

This sequence originates from a woman in her fifties or sixties with Graves' hyperthyroidism. Sequenced input: blood. The chain is built from TRBV15 and TRBJ2-5; D is unresolved. CDR3 sequence reads: CATSRDTSQETQYF. The CDR3 coding sequence is TGTGCCACCAGCAGAGATACCAGTCAAGAGACCCAGTACTTC. The full variable domain, completed using reference TRBV15 and TRBJ2-5, is DAMVIQNPRYQVTQFGKPVTLSCSQTLNHNVMYWYQQKSSQAPKLLFHYYDKDFNNEADTPDNFQSRRPNTSFCFLDIRSPGLGDTAMYLCATSRDTSQETQYFGPGTRLLVL.